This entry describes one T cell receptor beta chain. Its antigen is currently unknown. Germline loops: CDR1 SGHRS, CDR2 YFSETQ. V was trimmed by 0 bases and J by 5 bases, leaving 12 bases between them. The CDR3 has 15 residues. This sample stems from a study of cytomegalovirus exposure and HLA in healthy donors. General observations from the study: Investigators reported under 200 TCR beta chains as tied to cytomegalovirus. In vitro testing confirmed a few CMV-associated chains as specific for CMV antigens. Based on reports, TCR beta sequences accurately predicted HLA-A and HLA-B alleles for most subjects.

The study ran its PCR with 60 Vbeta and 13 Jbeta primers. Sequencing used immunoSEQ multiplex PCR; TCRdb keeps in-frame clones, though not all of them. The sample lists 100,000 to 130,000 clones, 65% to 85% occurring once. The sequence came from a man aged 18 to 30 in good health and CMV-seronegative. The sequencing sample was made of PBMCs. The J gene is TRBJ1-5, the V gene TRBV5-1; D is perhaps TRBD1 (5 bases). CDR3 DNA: TGCGCCAGCAGCTTGGACGGCAGGGCCCATCAGCCCCAGCATTTT. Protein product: CASSLDGRAHQPQHF. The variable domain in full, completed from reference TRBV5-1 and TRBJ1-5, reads KAGVTQTPRYLIKTRGQQVTLSCSPISGHRSVSWYQQTPGQGLQFLFEYFSETQRNKGNFPGRFSGRQFSNSRSEMNVSTLELGDSALYLCASSLDGRAHQPQHFGDGTRLSIL.